What follows is one T cell receptor (beta chain) and its context. The antigen is unknown. Germline values: CDR1 WSHSY, CDR2 SAAADI. V shed 0 bases, J shed 5 bases, and the junction held 0 bases outside the gene matches. The CDR3 is 14 residues long. The treatment here: some 20 received Ad26.COV2.S at low or high dose, single or two shots; roughly 5 received placebo; per-sample allocation not given. Specimen acquisition occurred on day 63 following the initial vaccine or placebo injection. Here immunoSEQ multiplex PCR was the method, and the copy in TCRdb shows in-frame clones only, minus some. The sample carries 350,000 to 450,000 clones, 70% to 90% recorded once. This sample is drawn from a study of Ad26.COV2.S vaccination and SARS-CoV-2 variants. Whole-study context: The authors gave Ad26.COV2.S intramuscularly, either once or twice 56 days apart.

Findings and caveats of the study: It was vaccine recipients, not placebo recipients, who had the higher spike-specific TCR breadth. With respect to non-spike TCR breadth, vaccine and placebo recipients were similar.

This TCR derives from a person aged 18-65 years who received the Ad26.COV2.S COVID-19 vaccine or a placebo. The sample consisted of peripheral blood, taken in a trial of Ad26.COV2.S vaccine versus placebo. The V gene is TRBV10-2, the J gene TRBJ1-1; TRBD1 aligns across 10 bases. The CDR3 sequence: CASSESGQGTEAFF. In DNA form, the CDR3 reads TGCGCCAGCAGTGAGTCGGGACAGGGGACTGAAGCTTTCTTT.